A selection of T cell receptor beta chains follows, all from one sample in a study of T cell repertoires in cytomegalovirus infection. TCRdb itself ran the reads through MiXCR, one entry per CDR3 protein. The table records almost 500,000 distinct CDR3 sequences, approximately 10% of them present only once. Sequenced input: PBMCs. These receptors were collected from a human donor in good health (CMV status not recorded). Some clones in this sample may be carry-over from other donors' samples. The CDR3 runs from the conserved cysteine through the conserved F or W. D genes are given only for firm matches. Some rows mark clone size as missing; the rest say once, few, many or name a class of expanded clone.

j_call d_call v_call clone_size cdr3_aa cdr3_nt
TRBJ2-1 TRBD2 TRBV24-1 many CATSDRLAPSSYNEQFF TGTGCCACCAGTGATCGACTAGCTCCTAGCTCCTACAATGAGCAGTTCTTC
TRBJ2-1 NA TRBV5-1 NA CASSPEATHEQFF TGCGCCAGCAGCCCCGAGGCAACACATGAGCAGTTCTTC
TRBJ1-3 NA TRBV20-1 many CSATSPTEGNSGNTIYF TGCAGTGCCACCTCCCCCACAGAGGGAAACTCTGGAAACACCATATATTTT
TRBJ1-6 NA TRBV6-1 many CASSVSSSYNSPLHF TGTGCCAGCAGTGTCAGTAGCTCCTATAATTCACCCCTCCACTTT
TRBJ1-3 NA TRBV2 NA CASSPPGAGNTIYF TGTGCCAGCAGCCCCCCAGGGGCTGGAAACACCATATATTTT
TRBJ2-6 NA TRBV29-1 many CSVGPGAGANVLTF TGCAGCGTTGGCCCCGGAGCTGGGGCCAACGTCCTGACTTTC
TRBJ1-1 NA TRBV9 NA CASSVDWGNTEAFF TGTGCCAGCAGCGTAGATTGGGGCAACACTGAAGCTTTCTTT
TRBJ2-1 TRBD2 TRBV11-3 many CASSLVGERGAWSSYNEQFF TGTGCCAGCAGCTTAGTCGGCGAGCGGGGGGCCTGGAGCTCCTACAATGAGCAGTTCTTC
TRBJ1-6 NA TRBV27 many CASTPQGNSPLHF TGTGCCAGCACTCCCCAGGGGAATTCACCCCTCCACTTT
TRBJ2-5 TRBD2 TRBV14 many CASSEGLAGVETQYF TGTGCCAGCAGCGAGGGACTAGCGGGAGTTGAGACCCAGTACTTC
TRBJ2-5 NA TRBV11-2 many CASIPSRRETQYF TGTGCCAGCATCCCGAGCCGCCGGGAGACCCAGTACTTC
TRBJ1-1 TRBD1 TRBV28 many CASSLSGGDRKGAFF TGTGCCAGCAGTTTATCCGGGGGGGACAGGAAGGGGGCTTTCTTT
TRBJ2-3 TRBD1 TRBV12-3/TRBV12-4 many CASSLGDRVTDTQYF TGTGCCAGCAGTCTAGGGGACAGGGTTACAGATACGCAGTATTTT
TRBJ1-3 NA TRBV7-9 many CASSSLLGGNTIYF TGTGCCAGCAGCTCGCTCTTAGGGGGGAACACCATATATTTT
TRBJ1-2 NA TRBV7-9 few CASSLGGAGANYGYTF TGTGCCAGCAGCTTAGGGGGGGCTGGAGCTAACTATGGCTACACCTTC
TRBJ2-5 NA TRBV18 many CASSPTGQETQYF TGTGCCAGCTCACCAACAGGGCAAGAGACCCAGTACTTC
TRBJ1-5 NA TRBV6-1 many CASSDGTTWDQPQHF TGTGCCAGCAGCGACGGGACAACATGGGATCAGCCCCAGCATTTT
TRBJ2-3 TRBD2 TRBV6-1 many CASSQAGADTQYF TGTGCCAGCAGTCAAGCGGGGGCTGATACGCAGTATTTT
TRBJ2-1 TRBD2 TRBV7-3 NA CASSLSLAGADEQFF TGTGCCAGCAGCTTAAGCCTAGCGGGAGCGGATGAGCAGTTCTTC
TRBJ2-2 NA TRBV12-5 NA CASGPSVIRTGELFF TGTGCTAGTGGTCCCTCGGTCATAAGAACCGGGGAGCTGTTTTTT
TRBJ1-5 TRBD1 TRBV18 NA CASSPPGADRGHQPQHF TGTGCCAGCTCACCACCGGGTGCGGACAGGGGGCATCAGCCCCAGCATTTT
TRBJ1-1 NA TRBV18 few CASSPVLAGVRTEAFF TGTGCCAGCTCACCTGTTTTGGCAGGGGTTCGTACTGAAGCTTTCTTT
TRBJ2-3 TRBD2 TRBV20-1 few CSARDPLAGVGSDTQYF TGCAGTGCTAGAGATCCACTAGCGGGAGTTGGCTCAGATACGCAGTATTTT
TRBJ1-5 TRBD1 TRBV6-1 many CASSEGQGNQPQHF TGTGCCAGCAGTGAGGGACAGGGGAATCAGCCCCAGCATTTT
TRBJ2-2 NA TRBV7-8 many CASSLYLKGGELFF TGTGCCAGCAGCTTATACCTCAAGGGCGGGGAGCTGTTTTTT
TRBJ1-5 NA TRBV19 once CANNRDSEPQHF TGTGCCAACAACAGAGATTCGGAGCCCCAGCATTTT
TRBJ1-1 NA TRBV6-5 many CASSYGGRAAFF TGTGCCAGCAGTTACGGGGGAAGGGCAGCTTTCTTT
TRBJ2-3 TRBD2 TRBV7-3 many CASSKLAGGTDTQYF TGTGCCAGCAGCAAACTAGCGGGAGGCACAGATACGCAGTATTTT
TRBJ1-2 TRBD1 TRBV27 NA CASSLSNRGHGYTF TGTGCCAGCAGTTTATCGAACAGGGGTCATGGCTACACCTTC
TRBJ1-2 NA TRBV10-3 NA CAITRGAPDYGYTF TGTGCCATCACGCGGGGGGCGCCAGACTATGGCTACACCTTC
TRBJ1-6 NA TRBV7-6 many CASSLTVGDNSPLHF TGTGCCAGCAGCTTGACAGTAGGCGATAATTCACCCCTCCACTTT
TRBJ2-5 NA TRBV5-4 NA CASGPTGPATQYF TGTGCCAGCGGCCCGACCGGGCCCGCGACCCAGTACTTC
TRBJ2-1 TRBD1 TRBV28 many CASSSSDRGREQFF TGTGCCAGCAGCTCTTCGGACAGGGGACGCGAGCAGTTCTTC
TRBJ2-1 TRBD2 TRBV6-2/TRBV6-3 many CASNPVLAGGAYNEQFF TGTGCCAGCAACCCGGTCCTAGCGGGGGGGGCCTACAATGAGCAGTTCTTC
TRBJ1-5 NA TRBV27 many CASSLFQSNQPQHF TGTGCCAGCAGTTTATTTCAGTCAAATCAGCCCCAGCATTTT
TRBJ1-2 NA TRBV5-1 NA CASSLSGPGVQAF TGCGCCAGCAGCCTTTCGGGACCGGGGGTCCAAGCCTTC
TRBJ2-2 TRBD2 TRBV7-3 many CASSSRDSGGTGELFF TGTGCCAGCAGCTCCCGCGATAGCGGGGGCACCGGGGAGCTGTTTTTT
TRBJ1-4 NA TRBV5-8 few CASSPEGLGNEKLFF TGTGCCAGCAGCCCGGAAGGGTTGGGTAATGAAAAACTGTTTTTT
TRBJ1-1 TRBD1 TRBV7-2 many CASSLDRRTNTEAFF TGTGCCAGCAGCTTGGACAGGAGGACGAACACTGAAGCTTTCTTT
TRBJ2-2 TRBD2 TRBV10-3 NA CAARGAGGPGELFF TGTGCCGCTAGAGGCGCGGGAGGCCCCGGGGAGCTGTTTTTT
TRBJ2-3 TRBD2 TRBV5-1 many CASSPRASGGTDTQYF TGCGCCAGCAGCCCTCGAGCTAGCGGCGGAACAGATACGCAGTATTTT
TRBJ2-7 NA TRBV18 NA CASSPSQASYEQYF TGTGCCAGCTCACCCTCACAGGCATCCTACGAGCAGTACTTC
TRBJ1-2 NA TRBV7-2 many CASSLDGPRGYTF TGTGCCAGCAGTTTAGATGGCCCCCGGGGCTACACCTTC
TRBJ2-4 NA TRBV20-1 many CSARDLSGVAKNIQYF TGCAGTGCTAGAGATCTTTCGGGGGTCGCAAAAAACATTCAGTACTTC
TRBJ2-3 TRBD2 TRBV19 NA CASSPGRGTDTQYF TGTGCCAGTAGCCCTGGGAGGGGAACAGATACGCAGTATTTT
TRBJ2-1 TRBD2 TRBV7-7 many CASSPGLASTNEQFF TGTGCCAGCAGCCCCGGACTAGCGAGTACCAATGAGCAGTTCTTC
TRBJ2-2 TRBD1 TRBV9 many CASSDPRDRDTGELFF TGTGCCAGCAGCGACCCAAGGGACAGGGATACCGGGGAGCTGTTTTTT
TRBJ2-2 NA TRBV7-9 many CASSLVEEIANTGELFF TGTGCCAGCAGCTTAGTAGAGGAAATTGCGAACACCGGGGAGCTGTTTTTT
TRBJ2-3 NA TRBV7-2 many CASSSTGGQNTQYF TGTGCCAGCAGCTCTACCGGGGGTCAGAATACGCAGTATTTT
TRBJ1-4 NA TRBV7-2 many CASSFATNEKLFF TGTGCCAGCAGCTTTGCAACTAATGAAAAACTGTTTTTT
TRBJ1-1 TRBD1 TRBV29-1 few CSTQTGVNTEAFF TGCAGCACTCAGACAGGGGTGAACACTGAAGCTTTCTTT